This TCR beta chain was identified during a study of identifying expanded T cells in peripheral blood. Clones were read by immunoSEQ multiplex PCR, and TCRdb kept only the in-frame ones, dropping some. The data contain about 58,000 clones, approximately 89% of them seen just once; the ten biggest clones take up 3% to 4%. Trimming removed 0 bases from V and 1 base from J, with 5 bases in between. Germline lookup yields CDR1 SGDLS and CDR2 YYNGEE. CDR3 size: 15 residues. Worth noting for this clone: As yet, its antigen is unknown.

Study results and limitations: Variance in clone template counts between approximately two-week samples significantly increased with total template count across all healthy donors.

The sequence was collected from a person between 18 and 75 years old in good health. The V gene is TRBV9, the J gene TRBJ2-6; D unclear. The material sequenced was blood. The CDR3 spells CASSVVVSGANVLTF. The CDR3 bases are TGTGCCAGCAGCGTAGTGGTTTCTGGGGCCAACGTCCTGACTTTC.